This entry concerns a single TCR beta chain. Using immunoSEQ multiplex PCR, the repertoire was profiled, and TCRdb retains in-frame clones only, with some absent. The sample holds roughly 43,000 clones, about 85% seen once. The record originates from a study of blood T cell repertoires in COVID-19. Germline values: CDR1 SNHLY, CDR2 FYNNEI. Trimming at V came to 8 bases and at J to 5 bases, leaving 6 bases not matched to a gene. This CDR3 is built from 12 residues. Sequences were obtained from peripheral blood. The receptor's source is a human donor in a cohort sampled during active COVID-19. This rearrangement joins TRBV2 to TRBJ2-7; TRBD1 agrees at 7 bases. The CDR3 sequence: CASSTGFDEQYF. The CDR3 DNA sequence: TGTGCCAGCTCGACAGGGTTCGACGAGCAGTACTTC.